This T cell receptor (beta chain) was documented in a study of T cell repertoires in cytomegalovirus infection. Study overall: In public TCR beta signatures, there were indications of both CMV infection and matching HLA type. Study-wide results and limits: In two of eight donors, the top clonotype was HLA-C-restricted CMV-specific. Public TCR beta family frequency separated CMV-and-HLA carriers, including in an independent cohort.

The table lists this clonotype with many counts. Its antigen remains unknown. Each CDR3 protein gets one entry after TCRdb re-called the reads with MiXCR. The top ten hold roughly an eighth of the sample, which has about 920,000 distinct CDR3 sequences, around 29% seen once. The V gene's germline CDR1 is MNHEY and CDR2 SMNVEV (reference sequence). The V end lost 6 bases, the J end lost 1 base, and 10 bases lay between the germline ends. This CDR3 has 14 amino acids. V usage is TRBV27 and J usage is TRBJ2-1; D not resolved. The sequencing here drew on cultured CD8+ T cells from PBMCs, taken from culture after CMV antigen stimulation. The clonotype comes from a human donor in good health (CMV status not recorded). Some clones in this sample may be carry-over from other donors' samples. The CDR3 DNA reads TGTGCCAGCAGCTTAGGTGTATCCTACAATGAGCAGTTCTTC. Residues: CASSLGVSYNEQFF.